The 22 T cell receptor beta chains in this list originate from one sample, sequenced in a study of cytomegalovirus exposure and HLA in healthy donors. PCR primers comprised 60 Vbeta and 13 Jbeta primers. Profiled with immunoSEQ multiplex PCR; TCRdb holds only in-frame clones, not every one. The sample gives just over 150,000 clones, 65% to 90% of which show up once; roughly 1.9% is in the top ten. Sequenced input: PBMCs. The source of these receptors is a young woman in good health and CMV-seronegative.

The chain links TRBV29-1 to TRBJ1-2; D is unresolved. The CDR3 is 12 residues long. Germline CDR1 and CDR2: SQVTM and ANQGSEA. The V end lost 7 bases, the J end lost 2 bases, and 11 bases lay between the germline ends. CDR3: CSAQHRNYGYTF. The CDR3 nucleotides are TGCAGCGCCCAACACAGAAACTATGGCTACACCTTC.

The V call is TRBV13, the J call TRBJ1-2; D is unresolved. This CDR3 contains 16 residues. V was shortened by 5 bases and J by 4 bases, with 20 bases between the two germline ends. The V gene's germline CDR1 is PRHDT and CDR2 FYEKMQ (reference sequence). The CDR3 DNA sequence: TGTGCCAGCAGCCCCTCCCCCCTATCCAAGAGCTATGGCTACACCTTC. Translated: CASSPSPLSKSYGYTF.

Here the CDR3 reads CAWTPRGGADTQYF. Written as DNA, the CDR3 is TGTGCCTGGACGCCGAGGGGGGGCGCAGATACGCAGTATTTT. The gene calls are TRBV30 and TRBJ2-3; TRBD2 is a possible D gene (7 bases). V lost 4 bases, J lost 4 bases, and 15 bases lay in between. The CDR3 totals 14 residues. Germline lookup yields CDR1 GTSNPN and CDR2 SVGIG (reference sequence).

The rearrangement links TRBV10-3 to TRBJ1-1; D unresolved. The V gene's germline CDR1 is ENHRY and CDR2 SYGVKD. This CDR3 is 13 amino acids long. V gave up 10 bases and J gave up 2 bases, with 14 bases separating them. CDR3 region: CATRYSVNTEAFF. The CDR3 bases are TGTGCCACCAGATATAGTGTCAACACTGAAGCTTTCTTT.

The V call is TRBV27, the J call TRBJ2-5; TRBD2 matches at 11 bases. Germline CDR1 and CDR2: MNHEY and SMNVEV (reference sequence). This CDR3 comprises 15 residues. V lost 7 bases, J lost 3 bases, and 7 bases stayed unmatched. The chain's CDR3 is CASNRIAGGKETQYF. For the CDR3, the DNA is TGTGCCAGCAATCGTATAGCGGGGGGGAAAGAGACCCAGTACTTC.

The rearrangement uses TRBV7-2 and TRBJ2-3, with TRBD1 matching 7 bases. The CDR3 totals 15 residues. V trimming: 3 bases; J trimming: 1 base; junction bases outside the gene matches: 4. CDR1 SGHTA and CDR2 FQGNSA come from the germline V gene. The CDR3 coding sequence is TGTGCCAGCAGCTTGACAGGGACCCGCACAGATACGCAGTATTTT. This sequence encodes CASSLTGTRTDTQYF.

The V and J genes are TRBV2 and TRBJ2-1; tentative D call: TRBD2 (6 bases). V lost 2 bases and J 7 bases, leaving 15 bases between the germline ends. Germline V gene lookup returns CDR1 SNHLY and CDR2 FYNNEI. The CDR3 length is 15 residues. The CDR3 sequence is CASSEWALARNEQFF. In nucleotides, the CDR3 is TGTGCCAGCAGTGAATGGGCCCTAGCGAGAAATGAGCAGTTCTTC.

The sample holds a few counts of this clone. The V gene is TRBV27, the J gene TRBJ1-2, with 7 bases that match TRBD1. V gave up 4 bases and J gave up 3 bases; unmatched junction bases: 8. Germline loops: CDR1 MNHEY, CDR2 SMNVEV (reference sequence). This CDR3 region has 15 residues. The CDR3 reads CASSSPRQGDYGYTF. CDR3 coding DNA: TGTGCCAGCAGTTCGCCACGACAGGGCGACTATGGCTACACCTTC.

CDR3 nucleotides: TGTGCCAGCAGCTTATCAGCGTCGGGAGCTGAAGCTTTCTTT. Protein product: CASSLSASGAEAFF. V and J are TRBV11-3 and TRBJ1-1; no clear D gene. Germline loops: CDR1 SGHNT, CDR2 YENEEA. The CDR3 is 14 amino acids. V lost 2 bases and J lost 6, with 13 bases in between.

This chain connects TRBV28 to TRBJ1-5; perhaps TRBD1 as D (5 bases). The CDR3 has 15 amino acids. CDR1 and CDR2 from the germline V gene are MDHEN and SYDVKM. Trimming stripped 7 bases from V and 2 bases from J, with 15 bases between. In nucleotides, the CDR3 is TGTGCCAGCATTCACCGGGGAGGGGGCAATCAGCCCCAGCATTTT. Its protein is CASIHRGGGNQPQHF.

J is TRBJ2-1 and V is TRBV13; 11 bases map to TRBD2. V was clipped by 5 bases and J by 5 bases; unmatched bases: 8. This CDR3 is built from 16 residues. CDR1 is PRHDT, CDR2 FYEKMQ, per germline (reference sequence). The CDR3 sequence is CASSGSLAGGHNEQFF. The CDR3 DNA follows: TGTGCCAGCAGCGGCAGTCTAGCGGGGGGTCACAATGAGCAGTTCTTC. Full variable domain (outside the CDR3, taken from reference TRBV13 and TRBJ2-1): AAGVIQSPRHLIKEKRETATLKCYPIPRHDTVYWYQQGPGQDPQFLISFYEKMQSDKGSIPDRFSAQQFSDYHSELNMSSLELGDSALYFCASSGSLAGGHNEQFFGPGTRLTVL.

This chain uses TRBV29-1 with TRBJ2-5, with D perhaps matching TRBD1 (6 bases). The ends were cut back, 4 bases at V and 1 base at J, with 13 bases in the middle. The CDR3 has 14 amino acids. CDR1 SQVTM and CDR2 ANQGSEA come from the germline V gene. The CDR3 DNA reads as TGCAGCGTTGGGGTGACAGGTGTCCAAGAGACCCAGTACTTC. It codes for CSVGVTGVQETQYF.

The chain employs TRBV5-1 and TRBJ1-2; 7 bases map to TRBD1. Unmatched junction bases numbered 15, after V lost 3 bases and J lost 7 bases. Germline V gives CDR1 SGHRS, CDR2 YFSETQ. There are 16 residues in the CDR3. DNA of the CDR3: TGCGCCAGCAGCTGGGACCCAAACAGGGGAATACTTGGCTACACCTTC. Residues: CASSWDPNRGILGYTF.

The rearrangement uses TRBV28 and TRBJ1-6; D perhaps matches TRBD1 (6 bases). Germline V gene data show CDR1 as MDHEN and CDR2 as SYDVKM. The CDR3 is 13 residues long. V was pared by 7 bases and J by 3 bases, with 7 bases between. The CDR3 region is CASMTGYNSPLHF. CDR3 sequence (DNA): TGTGCCAGCATGACAGGCTATAATTCACCCCTCCACTTT.

The chain uses TRBV27 and TRBJ2-4; no clear D gene. The CDR3 is 14 amino acids. The V and J ends lost 2 bases and 6 bases respectively, with 11 bases between them. CDR1 is MNHEY, CDR2 SMNVEV, per germline (reference sequence). The CDR3 is CASSLGGTGNIQYF. CDR3 nucleotide sequence: TGTGCCAGCAGTTTAGGCGGTACGGGAAACATTCAGTACTTC.

V and J are TRBV5-1 and TRBJ2-1; the match to TRBD2 covers 7 bases. Germline values: CDR1 SGHRS, CDR2 YFSETQ. The CDR3 consists of 14 residues. Trimming took 0 bases from V and 8 from J; bases not matched to a gene: 5. The CDR3 DNA reads as TGCGCCAGCAGCTTGGGAGCGGGGCCTCATGAGCAGTTCTTC. Translated: CASSLGAGPHEQFF.

The chain carries TRBV12-5 and TRBJ1-3, with D hard to call. The CDR3 is 15 amino acids. V shed 1 base and J shed 0 bases, with 7 bases lying between them. Germline CDR1 and CDR2: LGHNT and FRNRAP. The CDR3 reads CASGLGRYSGNTIYF. In nucleotides, the CDR3 is TGTGCTAGTGGTTTGGGCAGGTACTCTGGAAACACCATATATTTT.

The genes are TRBV28 and TRBJ1-2, with a weak D call TRBD1 (6 bases). CDR1 is MDHEN, CDR2 SYDVKM, per germline. The CDR3 contains 12 residues. Trimming pared 5 bases from V and 8 bases from J, leaving 12 bases between. DNA for the CDR3: TGTGCCAGCAGTGTGGGGGGGCTCGGCTACACCTTC. Residues: CASSVGGLGYTF.

The chain is built from TRBV7-9 and TRBJ1-2; no reliable D call. CDR3 length: 15 amino acids. V lost 4 bases and J 0 bases, leaving 12 bases between the germline ends. The germline V gene has CDR1 SEHNR and CDR2 FQNEAQ (reference sequence). The DNA of the CDR3 is TGTGCCAGCAGCTCCACAGAAACTGCTAACTATGGCTACACCTTC. Translating it yields CASSSTETANYGYTF.

This clone has only one observation. The chain has TRBV28 and TRBJ2-1; 9 nucleotides align to TRBD2. The J segment lost 6 bases and the V segment lost 8 bases, leaving 11 bases of the junction unmatched. This CDR3 region has 15 residues. Germline-derived CDR1 and CDR2 are MDHEN and SYDVKM. CDR3 sequence: CASGLGAGGLNEQFF. As DNA, the CDR3 is TGTGCCAGCGGCCTGGGGGCGGGAGGGCTCAATGAGCAGTTCTTC.

This chain uses TRBV28 with TRBJ2-3, with D perhaps matching TRBD2 (5 bases). Trimming pared 5 bases from V and 4 bases from J, leaving 13 bases between. The germline CDR1 and CDR2 sequences are MDHEN and SYDVKM. This CDR3 spans 14 amino acids. The CDR3 DNA sequence: TGTGCCAGCAGTCTCCGGGGAAGGCCAGATACGCAGTATTTT. It yields the protein CASSLRGRPDTQYF.

CDR3 bases: TGTGCCAGCAGCTCGCAGGGAAGTAGTCAGCCCCAGCATTTT. Translating it yields CASSSQGSSQPQHF. The chain employs TRBV5-4 and TRBJ1-5, with TRBD1 as a possible D gene (5 bases). The length of the CDR3 is 14 residues. The germline V gene encodes CDR1 SGHNT and CDR2 YYREEE (reference sequence). V shed 3 bases and J shed 6 bases, with 13 bases lying between them.